A single sample is the source of the 32 T cell receptor beta chains below, sequenced in a study of response to subunit inactivated influenza vaccine. TCRdb recomputed calls from the RT-PCR reads with MiXCR, one row per CDR3 protein. This sample has 800,000 or so distinct CDR3 sequences; roughly 20% occur once, and the top ten carry roughly 10%. This specimen was PBMCs from blood, taken roughly 5 days after vaccination. The source is a man aged 50 to 60 who received an inactivated influenza vaccine.

This clonotype appeared a single time. V is TRBV6-1 and J is TRBJ2-5; 9 bases line up with TRBD2. V shed 8 bases, J shed 3 bases, and the junction held 13 bases outside the gene matches. The V gene's germline CDR1 is MNHNS and CDR2 SASEGT. The CDR3 extends over 16 amino acids. The CDR3 DNA reads as TGTGCCAGCGGGGTAGCGGGAGATTATAAAGAAGAGACCCAGTACTTC. Translating gives CASGVAGDYKEETQYF.

As DNA, the CDR3 is TGTGCCAGCAGCTTAGGAAGGGGGAGCGAGCAGTACTTC. Residues: CASSLGRGSEQYF. The chain joins TRBV7-2 to TRBJ2-7, with D tentatively TRBD1 (6 bases). The CDR3 is 13 amino acids. Looked up from germline, CDR1 is SGHTA and CDR2 is FQGNSA. V lost 1 base, J lost 6 bases, and 10 bases lay in between.

The chain carries TRBV10-3 and TRBJ1-6; D is unresolved. This CDR3 region has 13 residues. With 3 bases removed from V and 10 bases from J, the gap between germline ends came to 10 bases. Per germline, CDR1 ENHRY and CDR2 SYGVKD. The CDR3 sequence: CAISDEASSPLHF. The CDR3 nucleotides are TGTGCCATCAGTGATGAGGCATCCTCACCCCTCCACTTT.

Only one count was recorded for this clonotype. The chain recombines TRBV6-1 with TRBJ2-1; the D gene is possibly TRBD2 (5 bases). V gave up 6 bases and J gave up 1 base, with 10 bases separating them. This CDR3 has 14 residues. The V gene's germline CDR1 is MNHNS and CDR2 SASEGT. The CDR3, as DNA: TGTGCCAGCAGGGACTTATATTCCTACAATGAGCAGTTCTTC. It translates to CASRDLYSYNEQFF.

This clonotype has more than one count but fewer than ten. V and J are TRBV28 and TRBJ1-5, with D perhaps TRBD1 (5 bases). The CDR3 is made up of 14 amino acids. Germline V CDR1 and CDR2: MDHEN, SYDVKM. V was trimmed by 5 bases and J by 0 bases, leaving 8 bases between them. The CDR3 DNA reads as TGTGCCAGCAGTCAGACAGATAGCAATCAGCCCCAGCATTTT. This translates into CASSQTDSNQPQHF.

This clonotype was counted only a few times. This chain uses TRBV29-1 with TRBJ2-7, with TRBD2 as a possible D gene (5 bases). This CDR3 is 14 amino acids long. V dropped 5 bases and J dropped 0 bases, with 14 bases sitting between them. Germline V gene sequence: CDR1 SQVTM, CDR2 ANQGSEA. The CDR3 here is CSVFKGDSSYEQYF. In DNA, the CDR3 is TGCAGCGTTTTCAAGGGAGATAGCTCCTACGAGCAGTACTTC.

The sample holds a few counts of this clonotype. The V call is TRBV2, the J call TRBJ2-5; TRBD2 aligns across 7 bases. J lost 7 bases, V lost 5 bases, and 10 bases had no gene match. The CDR3 totals 14 residues. CDR1 SNHLY and CDR2 FYNNEI come from the germline V gene. Here the CDR3 reads CASSYETSVGTQYF. CDR3 DNA: TGTGCCAGCAGTTATGAAACTAGCGTGGGGACCCAGTACTTC. The variable domain in full, completed from reference TRBV2 and TRBJ2-5, reads EPEVTQTPSHQVTQMGQEVILRCVPISNHLYFYWYRQILGQKVEFLVSFYNNEISEKSEIFDDQFSVERPDGSNFTLKIRSTKLEDSAMYFCASSYETSVGTQYFGPGTRLLVL.

In its sample, this clonotype was seen a few times. This rearrangement joins TRBV7-2 to TRBJ2-5, with 7 positions matching TRBD1. J gave up 10 bases and V 5 bases, and 10 bases lay outside the gene matches. The CDR3 runs 13 residues. The germline V gene has CDR1 SGHTA and CDR2 FQGNSA. The CDR3 loop is CASSPGTAPYQYF. The CDR3 coding sequence is TGTGCCAGCAGCCCCGGGACAGCTCCATACCAGTACTTC.

There are a few counts of this clonotype. The chain couples TRBV4-3 to TRBJ2-2, with D possibly matching TRBD2 (5 bases). Germline V lookup: CDR1 LGHNA, CDR2 YSLEER. CDR3 length: 15 residues. Trimming left V 0 bases short and J 7 bases short, with 12 bases between. The DNA for the CDR3 is TGCGCCAGCAGCCAAGATTGGGAGAGGCGCGGGGAGCTGTTTTTT. Translating it yields CASSQDWERRGELFF.

This clonotype was seen only a few times. V gene TRBV5-1 combines with J gene TRBJ2-1; TRBD2 agrees at 10 bases. CDR1 and CDR2 (germline): SGHRS, YFSETQ. V was clipped by 0 bases and J by 7 bases; unmatched bases: 7. This CDR3 comprises 16 residues. The CDR3 spells CASSLGTSGFTNEQFF. Here the CDR3 DNA reads TGCGCCAGCAGCTTGGGGACTAGCGGTTTCACGAATGAGCAGTTCTTC.

This clonotype was seen ten or more times. The genes are TRBV4-1 and TRBJ2-1; D gene uncertain. CDR3 length equals 13 residues. Germline V CDR1 and CDR2: MGHRA, YSYEKL. Trimming left V 1 base short and J 5 bases short, with 6 bases between. The CDR3 region is CASSQVPNNEQFF. The CDR3 bases are TGCGCCAGCAGCCAAGTGCCTAACAATGAGCAGTTCTTC.

The V gene is TRBV20-1, the J gene TRBJ2-1; no definite D call. The V and J ends lost 6 bases and 4 bases respectively, with 13 bases between them. The CDR3 extends over 13 amino acids. The germline gives CDR1 DFQATT, CDR2 SNEGSKA (reference sequence). The CDR3 DNA is TGCAGTGCCAGCCACATTGGTTACAATGAGCAGTTCTTC. Translated: CSASHIGYNEQFF.

Remarks on this clonotype: At one of its ends the junction is not consistent with the germline gene, which may arise from a read error. The CDR3 sequence: CASSTAASGGASPYTEQFF. The CDR3 DNA follows: TGTGCCAGCAGCACGGCGGCTAGCGGGGGGGCAAGTCCATACACTGAGCAGTTCTTC. The chain links TRBV4-2 to TRBJ2-1; 12 bases map to TRBD2. The CDR3 has 19 amino acids. CDR1 is LGHNA and CDR2 is YNFKEQ in the germline V gene.

The J gene is TRBJ1-2, the V gene TRBV24-1; D call uncertain. This CDR3 comprises 12 residues. V was trimmed by 2 bases and J by 4 bases, leaving 4 bases between them. CDR1 and CDR2 (germline): KGHDR, SFDVKD. The CDR3: CATSDSRYGYTF. CDR3 in DNA: TGTGCCACCAGTGATTCGCGCTATGGCTACACCTTC.

This clonotype was observed a few times. The rearrangement uses TRBV29-1 and TRBJ2-7; D is unresolved. V was clipped by 0 bases and J by 2 bases, with 8 bases between them. The CDR3 loop spans 13 amino acids. Germline CDR1 and CDR2: SQVTM and ANQGSEA. The CDR3 sequence: CSVEDVRTYEQYF. The CDR3 DNA reads as TGCAGCGTTGAAGACGTCCGAACCTACGAGCAGTACTTC.

The V call is TRBV9, the J call TRBJ2-1, with 9 positions matching TRBD2. Germline V gene data show CDR1 as SGDLS and CDR2 as YYNGEE. This CDR3 comprises 16 residues. Unmatched junction bases numbered 10, after V lost 4 bases and J lost 5 bases. The DNA of the CDR3 is TGTGCCAGCAGCCCCCAGGTAGCGGGGGTCGACAATGAGCAGTTCTTC. Protein: CASSPQVAGVDNEQFF.

The V and J genes are TRBV4-2 and TRBJ2-7; no firm D call. Germline CDR1 and CDR2: LGHNA and YNFKEQ. The CDR3 runs 13 residues. Trimming pared 0 bases from V and 6 bases from J, leaving 9 bases between. This chain's CDR3 is CASSQDRPSEQYF. CDR3 bases: TGTGCCAGCAGCCAAGACCGCCCCTCCGAGCAGTACTTC.

This clonotype has a count of ten or more. This rearrangement joins TRBV6-2 or TRBV6-3 to TRBJ2-1; possible D gene TRBD2, 5 bases. The V end lost 10 bases, the J end lost 9 bases, and 13 bases lay between the germline ends. Germline CDR1 and CDR2: MNHEY and SVGEGT. This CDR3 has 11 amino acids. The CDR3 DNA is TGTGCCACTAGCAAAAGGGCTGAGCAGTTCTTC. This sequence encodes CATSKRAEQFF.

This clonotype came up a few times. This chain links TRBV7-9 with TRBJ2-1, with unresolved D. V lost 5 bases and J 4 bases, leaving 9 bases between the germline ends. Germline V gene sequence: CDR1 SEHNR, CDR2 FQNEAQ (reference sequence). This CDR3 has 13 amino acids. In DNA, the CDR3 is TGTGCCAGCAGCCCGCAGCGATACAATGAGCAGTTCTTC. It translates to CASSPQRYNEQFF.

This clonotype has ten or more counts. V usage is TRBV20-1 and J usage is TRBJ1-5; TRBD1 matches 9 bases. Germline CDR1 is DFQATT and CDR2 is SNEGSKA (reference sequence). The ends lost 6 bases at V and 7 bases at J; junction bases unmatched: 13. This CDR3 is 15 amino acids long. The CDR3 sequence: CSAEQPTGGGQPQHF. CDR3 in DNA: TGCAGTGCGGAGCAGCCTACAGGGGGCGGGCAGCCCCAGCATTTT.

V gene TRBV5-6 combines with J gene TRBJ2-3; D is unclear. Trimming shortened V by 1 base and J by 2 bases, and 8 bases separated the two germline ends. Germline V CDR1 and CDR2: SGHDT, YYEEEE. CDR3 size: 14 residues. In nucleotides, the CDR3 is TGTGCCAGCAGCTTGTATAGGGACACAGATACGCAGTATTTT. It is translated as CASSLYRDTDTQYF.

V and J are TRBV5-1 and TRBJ2-2, with TRBD1 matching 8 bases. Germline trimming cut 5 bases from V and 4 bases from J; bases unmatched to any gene: 13. This CDR3 contains 17 residues. Per the germline V gene, CDR1 is SGHRS and CDR2 is YFSETQ. CDR3 protein: CASRKGQGARSTGELFF. CDR3 sequence (DNA): TGCGCCAGCAGGAAAGGCCAGGGGGCGCGAAGCACCGGGGAGCTGTTTTTT.

The rearrangement links TRBV28 to TRBJ2-1; unclear D gene. This CDR3 has 16 amino acids. Trimming pared 5 bases from V and 0 bases from J, leaving 14 bases between. CDR1 and CDR2 from the germline V gene are MDHEN and SYDVKM. CDR3 residues: CASSPSTVPSYNEQFF. For the CDR3, the DNA is TGTGCCAGCAGTCCCTCGACTGTTCCCTCCTACAATGAGCAGTTCTTC.

The CDR3 DNA is TGTGCCAGCGAAGGAGGGATGAATCAGCCCCAGCATTTT. This encodes CASEGGMNQPQHF. This rearrangement joins TRBV6-6 to TRBJ1-5; D ambiguous. The V end was cut by 8 bases, the J end by 4 bases, with 12 bases between. The CDR3 is 13 amino acids. CDR1 and CDR2 from the germline V gene are MNHNY and SVGAGI (reference sequence).

This clonotype was counted only a few times. V and J are TRBV20-1 and TRBJ2-3; possibly TRBD1 or TRBD2 for D (5 bases each). CDR1 is DFQATT and CDR2 is SNEGSKA in the germline V gene (reference sequence). V lost 6 bases and J 2 bases, leaving 18 bases between the germline ends. CDR3 size: 15 residues. The CDR3 nucleotides are TGCAGTGCCGTGAACAGGAGGAGCTACACAGATACGCAGTATTTT. Its protein product is CSAVNRRSYTDTQYF.

This rearrangement joins TRBV11-2 to TRBJ2-5, with TRBD2 matching over 8 bases. The trim removed 8 bases at V and 1 base at J, leaving 3 bases unmatched. Germline CDR1 reads SGHAT; CDR2 reads FQNNGV. CDR3 length: 13 amino acids. The CDR3 nucleotides are TGTGCCAGCGCCGGGGGGGGCCAAGAGACCCAGTACTTC. Translated, it gives CASAGGGQETQYF.

V and J are TRBV12-3 or TRBV12-4 and TRBJ2-4, with TRBD1 matching over 8 bases. The CDR3 runs 16 residues. V shed 4 bases, J shed 4 bases, and the junction held 9 bases outside the gene matches. The CDR3 nucleotides read TGTGCCAGCAGTTACGGAACCAGACAGGGGAAAAACATTCAGTACTTC. Its translation: CASSYGTRQGKNIQYF.

This clonotype was detected only a few times. The chain is built from TRBV29-1 and TRBJ2-1; the D is unclear. V was trimmed by 2 bases and J by 13 bases, leaving 18 bases between them. The CDR3 is made up of 13 amino acids. Germline CDR1 SQVTM, CDR2 ANQGSEA. CDR3 coding DNA: TGCAGCGTTGAAAAAGGGCGGCTATCCCCTCAGTTCTTC. Protein: CSVEKGRLSPQFF.

This rearrangement joins TRBV28 to TRBJ2-7; D perhaps matches TRBD2 (6 bases). V was clipped by 2 bases and J by 0 bases, with 11 bases between them. The CDR3 is 15 amino acids. Germline-derived CDR1 and CDR2 are MDHEN and SYDVKM. CDR3 amino acids: CASSLPRTNSYEQYF. CDR3 nucleotide sequence: TGTGCCAGCAGTTTACCCCGGACTAACTCCTACGAGCAGTACTTC.

The chain uses TRBV7-2 and TRBJ2-3, with D possibly being TRBD2 (5 bases). From germline, CDR1 is SGHTA and CDR2 FQGNSA. V was trimmed by 2 bases and J by 0 bases, leaving 6 bases between them. This CDR3 is built from 14 residues. The DNA of the CDR3 is TGTGCCAGCAGCTTATGGACTAGCACAGATACGCAGTATTTT. Protein product: CASSLWTSTDTQYF.

The chain uses TRBV28 and TRBJ1-6, with D uncertain. CDR3 size: 14 residues. Trimming took 7 bases from V and 8 from J, leaving 15 bases between them. Germline CDR1 MDHEN, CDR2 SYDVKM. CDR3 coding DNA: TGTGCCAGCACTTCTCAGGCGTCCCATTCACCCCTCCACTTT. Amino acids: CASTSQASHSPLHF.

The table lists this clonotype with a few counts. The chain carries TRBV7-9 and TRBJ2-6; possibly TRBD2 for D (5 bases). CDR1 SEHNR and CDR2 FQNEAQ come from the germline V gene (reference sequence). This CDR3 has 16 residues. Trimming took off 4 bases at V and 3 bases at J, with 13 bases between the two ends. DNA for the CDR3: TGTGCCAGCAGCTGGGGAGTGGGCTTTGGGGCCAACGTCCTGACTTTC. Translation gives CASSWGVGFGANVLTF.